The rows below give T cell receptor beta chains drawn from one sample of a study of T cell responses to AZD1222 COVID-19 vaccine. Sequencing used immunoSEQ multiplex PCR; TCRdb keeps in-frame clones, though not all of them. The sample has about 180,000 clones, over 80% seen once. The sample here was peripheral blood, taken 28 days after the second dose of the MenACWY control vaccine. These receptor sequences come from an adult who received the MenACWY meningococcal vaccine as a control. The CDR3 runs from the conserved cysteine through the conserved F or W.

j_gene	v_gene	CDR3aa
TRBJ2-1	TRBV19	CAISLGQGNYNEQFF
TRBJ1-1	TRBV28	CASGSRGRDESFF
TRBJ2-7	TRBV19	CASSMGPTYEQYF
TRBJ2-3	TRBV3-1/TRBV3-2	CASSLSGGATDTQYF
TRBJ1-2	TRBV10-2	CASTTVGTAGYGYTF
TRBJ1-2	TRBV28	CASRAQAGPNYGYTF
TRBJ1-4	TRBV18	CASSPRTGERKLFF
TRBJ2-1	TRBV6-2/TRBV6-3	CASSPGQGVNNEQFF
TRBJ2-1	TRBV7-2	CASSLAAGGHNEQFF
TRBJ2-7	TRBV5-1	CASANGRDYSYEQYF
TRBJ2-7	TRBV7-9	CASSSPTSVYEQYF
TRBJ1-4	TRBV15	CATSRDSGNEKLFF
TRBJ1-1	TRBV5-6	CASFPRGSRGVGAFF
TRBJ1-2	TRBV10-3	CAISESGGRGYYGYTF
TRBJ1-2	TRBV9	CASSAPDRANGYTF
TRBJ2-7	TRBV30	CAWDSGSGYYEQYF
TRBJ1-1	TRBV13	CASSSWTAGGFFF
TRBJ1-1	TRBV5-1	CASSLDGASTEAFF
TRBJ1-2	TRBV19	CASSTQDRARPNYGYTF
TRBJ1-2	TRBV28	CASSLGRYGYTF
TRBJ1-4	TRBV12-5	CASGLTGSEKLFF
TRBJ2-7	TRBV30	CAWSVGLAGGPVEQYF
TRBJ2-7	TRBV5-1	CASSPGGTSNYEQYF
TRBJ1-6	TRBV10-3	CAISEAGTGRSPLHF
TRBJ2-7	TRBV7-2	CASSQGWGGEQYF
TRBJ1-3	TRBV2	CASSEAQSGNTIYF
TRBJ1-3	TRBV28	CASSLSGRISGNTIYF
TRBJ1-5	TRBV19	CASSVMGLGQPQHF
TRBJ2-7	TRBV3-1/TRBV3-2	CASSRTSFYEQYF
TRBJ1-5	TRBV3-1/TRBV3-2	CASSQGPAQPQHF
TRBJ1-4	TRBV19	CASSTSTLGFEKLFF
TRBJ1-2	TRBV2	CASTPEGLEGYTF
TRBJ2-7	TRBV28	CASSPSDRAFYEQYF
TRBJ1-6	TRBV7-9	CASSQGQAGSPLHF
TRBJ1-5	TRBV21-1	CASREGYQPQHF
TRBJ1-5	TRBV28	CASSFYMGGPQPQHF
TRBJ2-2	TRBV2	CASKRLFSTGELFF
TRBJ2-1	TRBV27	CASSSRRERGAPVYNEQFF
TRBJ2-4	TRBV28	CACSGGGGGENIQYF
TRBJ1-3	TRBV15	CATSRDVGVGNTIYF